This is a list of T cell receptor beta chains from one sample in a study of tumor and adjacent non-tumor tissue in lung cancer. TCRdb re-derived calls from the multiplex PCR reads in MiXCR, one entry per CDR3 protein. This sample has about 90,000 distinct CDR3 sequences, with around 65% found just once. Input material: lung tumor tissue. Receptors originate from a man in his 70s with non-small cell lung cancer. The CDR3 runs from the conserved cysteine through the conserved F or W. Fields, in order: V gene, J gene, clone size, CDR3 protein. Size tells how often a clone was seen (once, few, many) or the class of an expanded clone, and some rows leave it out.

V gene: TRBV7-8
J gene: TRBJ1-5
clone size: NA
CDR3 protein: CARSPLGVDQPQHF

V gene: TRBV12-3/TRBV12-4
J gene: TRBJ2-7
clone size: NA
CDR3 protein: CTNSKTGIEQYF

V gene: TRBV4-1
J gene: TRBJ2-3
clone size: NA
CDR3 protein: CASNQRLLNTDTQYF

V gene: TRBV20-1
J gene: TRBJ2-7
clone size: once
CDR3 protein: CSATSCFDEQYF

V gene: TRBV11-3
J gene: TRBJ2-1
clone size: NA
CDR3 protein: CASSLDGIGEQFF

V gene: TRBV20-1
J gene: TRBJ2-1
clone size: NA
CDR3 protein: CSAREYWRGGHHQFF

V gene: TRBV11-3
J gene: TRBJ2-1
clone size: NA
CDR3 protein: CASSTIGTSGRGGSDEQFF

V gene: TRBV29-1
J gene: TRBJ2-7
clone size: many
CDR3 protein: CSVRTGNRLAYEQYF

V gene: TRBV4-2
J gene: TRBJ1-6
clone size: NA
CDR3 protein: CVSSHDPLGGGGNSPLYF

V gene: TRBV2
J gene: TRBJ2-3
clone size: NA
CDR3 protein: CASSSASGFGTSTYTQYF

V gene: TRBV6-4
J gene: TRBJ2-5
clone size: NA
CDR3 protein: CVSSPSRGAGETQYF

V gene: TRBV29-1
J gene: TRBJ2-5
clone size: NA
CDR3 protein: CSVCGSAQETQYF

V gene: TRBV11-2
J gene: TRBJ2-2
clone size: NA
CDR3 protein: CASSLGRGRIGELFF

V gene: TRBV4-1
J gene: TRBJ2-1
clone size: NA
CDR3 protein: CAISQDGVAFF

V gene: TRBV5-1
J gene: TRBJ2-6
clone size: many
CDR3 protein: CASSTDRANVLTF

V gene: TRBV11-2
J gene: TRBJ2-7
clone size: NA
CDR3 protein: CAISPRPQSSYEQYF

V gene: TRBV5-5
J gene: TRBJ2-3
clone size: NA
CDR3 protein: CANSLGAGGTDTQYF

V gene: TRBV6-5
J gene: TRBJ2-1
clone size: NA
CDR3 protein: CASAAPGQEAREQFF

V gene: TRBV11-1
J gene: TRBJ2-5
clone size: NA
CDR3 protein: CASISTSGGAETQYF

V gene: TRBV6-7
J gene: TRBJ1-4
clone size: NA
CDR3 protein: CANSSKTGLNEKLFF

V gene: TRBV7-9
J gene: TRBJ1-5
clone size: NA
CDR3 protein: CASSSPGDNQPQHF

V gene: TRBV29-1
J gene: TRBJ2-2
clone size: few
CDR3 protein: CGYRGHTGELIF

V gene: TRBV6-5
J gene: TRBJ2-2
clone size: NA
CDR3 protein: CASSSGLWIGELFF

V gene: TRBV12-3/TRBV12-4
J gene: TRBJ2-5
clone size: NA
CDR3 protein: CANSLWDEETQCF

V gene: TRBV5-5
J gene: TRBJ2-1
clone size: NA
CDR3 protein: CASSRAGQGDNERFF

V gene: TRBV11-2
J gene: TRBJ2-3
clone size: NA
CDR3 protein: CVSSLEAGTPDMRYF

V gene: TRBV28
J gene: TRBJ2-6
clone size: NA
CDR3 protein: CASSVGQGRRLSGVNVLTF

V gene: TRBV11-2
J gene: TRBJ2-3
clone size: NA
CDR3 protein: CASSASTCDMQYF

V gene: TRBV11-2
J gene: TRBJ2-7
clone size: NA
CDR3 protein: CTSSLYYEQYF

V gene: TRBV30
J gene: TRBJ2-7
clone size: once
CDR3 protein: CAWSAGLAGVGLREKYF

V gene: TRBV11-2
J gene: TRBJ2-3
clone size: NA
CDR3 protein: CASGTKCRSTDTQYF

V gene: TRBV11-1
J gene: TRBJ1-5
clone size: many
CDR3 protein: CASSTHRGGNQPQHF

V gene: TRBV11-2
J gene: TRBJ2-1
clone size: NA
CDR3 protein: CVSRRGTWKVNEQFF

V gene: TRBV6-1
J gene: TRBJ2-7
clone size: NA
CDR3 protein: CANRGTVAYEQYF

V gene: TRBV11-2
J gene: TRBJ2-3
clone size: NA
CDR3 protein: CASSLETLLTDTQYF

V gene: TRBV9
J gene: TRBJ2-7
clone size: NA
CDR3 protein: CASSSARAVEQYF

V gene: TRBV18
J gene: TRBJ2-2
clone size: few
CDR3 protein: CASSPKNTGELFF

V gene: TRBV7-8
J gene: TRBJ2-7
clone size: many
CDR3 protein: CASSLAGGGYEQYF

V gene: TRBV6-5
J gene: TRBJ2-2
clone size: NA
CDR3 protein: CASRVAGGITWKLFF

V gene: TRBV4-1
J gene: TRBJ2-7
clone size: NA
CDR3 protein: CASSPTSGISYEMYF

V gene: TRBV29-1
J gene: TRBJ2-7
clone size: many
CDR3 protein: CSAGDLTGLYEQYF

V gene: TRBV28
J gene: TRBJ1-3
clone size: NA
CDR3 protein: CASSFAGVSGNTIYF

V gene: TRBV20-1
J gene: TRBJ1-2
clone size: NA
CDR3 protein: CSSRDEGREISGYTF

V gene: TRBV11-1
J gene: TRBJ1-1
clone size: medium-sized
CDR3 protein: CASSLIGARNTEAFF

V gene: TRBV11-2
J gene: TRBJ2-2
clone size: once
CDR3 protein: CTSSLGGGRTVELFF

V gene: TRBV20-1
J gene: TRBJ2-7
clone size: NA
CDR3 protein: CSAPPSGTYEQYF

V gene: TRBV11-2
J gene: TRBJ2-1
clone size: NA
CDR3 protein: CTSVSGQSSYNEQFF

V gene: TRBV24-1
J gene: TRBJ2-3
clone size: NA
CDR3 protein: CATTDFLGTGGTDTQYF